This TCR beta chain was sequenced for a study of early T cells in non-severe SARS-CoV-2 infection (dated by TCRdb to the early 2020s). For context, the study as a whole: Bulk RNA from unsorted whole blood was used for TCR sequencing, so alpha and beta chains could not be paired.

In this sample, this clonotype turned up a few times. What antigen it recognizes has not been identified. Base qualities are missing; no much larger clone stands one base away. CDR1 and CDR2, per the germline V gene, are SNHLY and FYNNEI. The germline V and J ends show losses of 8 bases and 0 bases respectively, and no gene match explains 1 base of the junction. The CDR3 runs 13 amino acids, cysteine and phenylalanine included. Only the CDR3 part of the read is kept: 39 bases, read in frame from the first base. The library was built by means of 5' RACE. TCRdb shows the sequencer as NextSeq 500. In the TCR library protocol, unique molecular identifiers were attached to individual cDNA molecules to correct for PCR bias and sequencing error. TCR alpha and beta chains were both sequenced, and the abundances of alpha and beta sequences in each sample were closely correlated with each other. Per the authors' processing: Decombinator V4 was used to annotate TCR sequences for V gene, J gene and CDR3. Expanded TCRs were defined as changing significantly between any two time points under a Poisson model with p below 0.0001. Abundances of TCRs were expressed as counts per million after normalisation to the total number of TCRs sequenced in each sample. MAIT TCRs were defined by TRAV1-2 paired with TRAJ12, TRAJ20 or TRAJ33, and iNKT TCRs by TRAV10 paired with TRAJ18. VDJdb, accessed 1 November 2021, was searched for CMV, EBV and SARS-CoV-2 annotated TCRs, with TCRs annotated for multiple antigens excluded. TCRdb reprocessing: public reads trimmed at Q25 with fastp, clones called with MiXCR, in-frame beta chains kept. Entries are consolidated by CDR3 protein sequence, retaining the most common genes and DNA. TCRdb, not the authors, supplied the V and J calls. Within this sample are tens of thousands of distinct CDR3 sequences, with around 6.6% of them counted one time only. About 5.9% of the sample lies in the top ten.

This was a case-control study nested in a cohort of healthcare workers in London, UK, who had nasopharyngeal swab PCR tests and blood samples taken every week. Healthcare workers were recruited between 23 and 31 March 2020, during the week of the UK lockdown, and were followed weekly for up to about 15 weeks. Results and caveats for the whole study, not just this receptor: Matching against VDJdb was skewed toward anti-spike CD8 responses, likely underestimated virus-specific expansions, and missed private and CD4 specificities.

The clonotype was recovered from an adult who was a healthcare worker with PCR-confirmed SARS-CoV-2 infection or an uninfected control (not recorded which). The sample in question was whole blood, obtained at baseline. The V gene is TRBV2 and the J gene is TRBJ1-5; 7 nucleotides in the junction match TRBD1. The CDR3 region has the sequence CASGDSSNQPQHF. The bases are TGTGCCAGCGGGGACAGTAGCAATCAGCCCCAGCATTTT.